Shown below are 20 T cell receptor beta chains from a single sample sequenced in a study of blood T cell repertoires in COVID-19. The assay was immunoSEQ multiplex PCR, and TCRdb's table has in-frame clones only and misses some. The profile shows a few hundred thousand clones, around 88% of them singletons. The specimen was peripheral blood. The receptors derive from a woman in her seventies with COVID-19, enrolled during active disease.

This rearrangement joins TRBV5-1 to TRBJ1-5; D remains ambiguous. This CDR3 spans 16 amino acids. V dropped 2 bases and J dropped 2 bases, with 14 bases sitting between them. The germline V gene encodes CDR1 SGHRS and CDR2 YFSETQ. The CDR3 DNA reads TGCGCCAGCAGCTTTGACCCTGCGAGCGGCAATCAGCCCCAGCATTTT. This translates into CASSFDPASGNQPQHF.

This clone has only a few counts. V usage is TRBV6-6 and J usage is TRBJ2-1; possibly TRBD2 for D (5 bases). Trimming took off 0 bases at V and 9 bases at J, with 9 bases between the two ends. Germline V gene sequence: CDR1 MNHNY, CDR2 SVGAGI (reference sequence). CDR3 size: 13 residues. Written as DNA, the CDR3 is TGTGCCAGCAGTTACTCTAACGAGGGTGAGCAGTTCTTC. Amino acids: CASSYSNEGEQFF.

The chain links TRBV10-2 to TRBJ2-7; the D gene is possibly TRBD1 (5 bases). Germline CDR1 is WSHSY and CDR2 is SAAADI. This CDR3 has 14 residues. Trimming pared 6 bases from V and 3 bases from J, leaving 15 bases between. CDR3 nucleotides: TGCGCCAGCAGAGCCCCGACAGAAGGCTACGAGCAGTACTTC. Encoded protein: CASRAPTEGYEQYF.

The chain carries TRBV5-5 and TRBJ2-7, with 9 bases fitting TRBD1. Trimming at V came to 5 bases and at J to 6 bases, leaving 6 bases not matched to a gene. CDR3 length: 13 residues. Germline lookup yields CDR1 SGHKS and CDR2 YYEKEE (reference sequence). The CDR3 nucleotides read TGTGCCAGCAGGGACAGGGGTACCCGCGAGCAGTACTTC. Its translation: CASRDRGTREQYF.

This clone was seen a single time. V gene TRBV3-1 (or the pseudogene TRBV3-2) combines with J gene TRBJ1-2, with 11 bases matching TRBD1. The V and J ends lost 2 bases and 1 base, in that order; junction bases with no gene match: 3. This CDR3 contains 16 residues. CDR1 is LGHDT, CDR2 YNNKEL, per germline (reference sequence). In DNA, the CDR3 is TGTGCCAGCAGCCAAAGGGGGACAGGGGGTAACTATGGCTACACCTTC. It codes for CASSQRGTGGNYGYTF.

V gene TRBV18 combines with J gene TRBJ1-6; weak D call: TRBD1 (6 bases). Looked up from germline, CDR1 is KGHSH and CDR2 is LQKENI. The V and J ends lost 2 bases and 10 bases respectively, with 15 bases between them. The CDR3 contains 15 residues. The CDR3 nucleotides read TGTGCCAGCTCACCAGCTACAGGGCCAGAGTCACCCCTCCACTTT. It codes for CASSPATGPESPLHF. The entire variable domain, with the rest obtained from reference TRBV18 and TRBJ1-6, is as follows: NAGVMQNPRHLVRRRGQEARLRCSPMKGHSHVYWYRQLPEEGLKFMVYLQKENIIDESGMPKERFSAEFPKEGPSILRIQQVVRGDSAAYFCASSPATGPESPLHFGNGTRLTVT.

The chain links TRBV14 to TRBJ2-3; no firm D call. Germline CDR1 is SGHDN and CDR2 is FVKESK. With 1 base removed from V and 2 bases from J, the gap between germline ends came to 10 bases. CDR3 length: 15 amino acids. Written as DNA, the CDR3 is TGTGCCAGCAGCCAAGGTTCTTTATCCACAGATACGCAGTATTTT. Translation: CASSQGSLSTDTQYF.

This clone was observed a handful of times. The chain has TRBV14 and TRBJ2-7, with D tentatively TRBD1 (6 bases). CDR1 and CDR2 from the germline V gene are SGHDN and FVKESK. The CDR3 contains 15 residues. Trimming pared 4 bases from V and 1 base from J, leaving 14 bases between. The CDR3 region has the DNA TGTGCCAGCAGCCGCGGACAGAACCCTTCCTACGAGCAGTACTTC. Encoded protein: CASSRGQNPSYEQYF.

This CDR3 is CASSPRGEGNSPLHF. The CDR3, as DNA: TGTGCCAGCTCACCACGAGGGGAGGGGAATTCACCCCTCCACTTT. The chain combines TRBV18 with TRBJ1-6, with D perhaps TRBD1 (5 bases). V gave up 1 base and J gave up 7 bases, with 11 bases separating them. This CDR3 is 15 amino acids long. Germline loops: CDR1 KGHSH, CDR2 LQKENI.

V gene TRBV9 combines with J gene TRBJ1-4; the match to TRBD1 covers 11 bases. The CDR3 is 15 amino acids. The V gene end was trimmed by 4 bases and the J gene end by 7 bases; junction bases not matched to a gene: 6. The germline V gene encodes CDR1 SGDLS and CDR2 YYNGEE. CDR3 DNA sequence: TGTGCCAGCAGCCTGGGGACAGGGGGTTTTGAAAAACTGTTTTTT. This translates into CASSLGTGGFEKLFF.

This clone was seen a few times. The CDR3, as DNA: TGTGCCAGCAGCTTTGGCAGCTGGGGGGGCGAGCAGTACTTC. It specifies CASSFGSWGGEQYF. The chain joins TRBV5-8 to TRBJ2-7, with TRBD2 matching 7 bases. The CDR3 is 14 residues long. The germline gives CDR1 SGHTS, CDR2 YDEGEE. Trimming removed 2 bases from V and 6 bases from J; junction bases left unmatched: 8.

The genes are TRBV6-2 or TRBV6-3 and TRBJ1-2; 7 bases align to TRBD1. CDR1 MNHEY and CDR2 SVGEGT come from the germline V gene. This CDR3 comprises 15 residues. J was trimmed by 7 bases and V by 5 bases; bases with no gene match: 13. The CDR3 DNA follows: TGTGCCAGCAGTGACCCCGGGCAGGGGGTTCGTGGCTACACCTTC. It is translated as CASSDPGQGVRGYTF.

The chain joins TRBV7-2 to TRBJ1-2; the D is unclear. This CDR3 is built from 14 residues. The V gene lost 5 bases and the J gene lost 5 bases, with 15 bases spanning the gap. Germline V gene data show CDR1 as SGHTA and CDR2 as FQGNSA. The CDR3 reads CASSPGEGRYGYTF. In nucleotides, the CDR3 is TGTGCCAGCAGCCCTGGGGAGGGAAGGTATGGCTACACCTTC.

The CDR3 spells CASSSDSFGNIQYF. In DNA form, the CDR3 reads TGTGCCAGCAGCTCGGACAGTTTCGGGAACATTCAGTACTTC. The gene calls are TRBV7-2 and TRBJ2-4; tentatively, D is TRBD1 (6 bases). Germline assignment: CDR1 SGHTA and CDR2 FQGNSA. V dropped 4 bases and J dropped 7 bases, with 14 bases sitting between them. The CDR3 sequence is 14 residues long.

This clone was seen only once. The CDR3 DNA is TGTGCCAGCAGCCAAGATGGGGGACTCTATGGCTACACCTTC. Translating gives CASSQDGGLYGYTF. The chain combines TRBV4-2 with TRBJ1-2; weak D call: TRBD1 (5 bases). Germline V gene data show CDR1 as LGHNA and CDR2 as YNFKEQ. V lost 0 bases and J lost 4, with 9 bases in between. The CDR3 extends over 14 amino acids.

This clone occurred once. CDR3 loop: CASSPDRGGLEAFF. Written as DNA, the CDR3 is TGTGCCAGCAGCCCCGACAGGGGGGGGCTTGAAGCTTTCTTT. This chain connects TRBV5-4 to TRBJ1-1, with 9 nucleotides matching TRBD1. Germline CDR1 is SGHNT and CDR2 is YYREEE (reference sequence). The CDR3 contains 14 residues. V shed 4 bases, J shed 7 bases, and the junction held 8 bases outside the gene matches.

The sample holds many counts of this clone. Within the sample, other DNA sequences also encode this same CDR3. This chain connects TRBV19 to TRBJ1-6; perhaps TRBD1 as D (5 bases). The CDR3 totals 15 residues. Per germline, CDR1 LNHDA and CDR2 SQIVND (reference sequence). Trimming took 3 bases from V and 5 from J, leaving 11 bases between them. The CDR3 DNA is TGTGCCAGTAGTATTAGCCAGGGTGATAATTCACCCCTCCACTTT. This encodes CASSISQGDNSPLHF. Looking up the rest from reference TRBV19 and TRBJ1-6 gives the full variable domain: DGGITQSPKYLFRKEGQNVTLSCEQNLNHDAMYWYRQDPGQGLRLIYYSQIVNDFQKGDIAEGYSVSREKKESFPLTVTSAQKNPTAFYLCASSISQGDNSPLHFGNGTRLTVT.

The chain is built from TRBV5-1 and TRBJ1-2, with D perhaps matching TRBD1 (5 bases). Germline CDR1 SGHRS, CDR2 YFSETQ. Trimming pared 2 bases from V and 4 bases from J, leaving 12 bases between. The CDR3 runs to 14 residues. Here the CDR3 DNA reads TGCGCCAGCAGCTTCGGGAGCGGGACCTATGGCTACACCTTC. Its translation: CASSFGSGTYGYTF.

The rearrangement links TRBV5-1 to TRBJ1-2; TRBD1 matches 9 bases. In germline, CDR1 is SGHRS, CDR2 YFSETQ. Trimming cost V 3 bases and J 12 bases; bases outside gene matches: 9. The CDR3 is 13 residues long. CDR3 protein: CASSYGDRASDTF. In nucleotides, the CDR3 is TGCGCCAGCAGCTACGGGGACAGGGCTTCGGACACCTTC.

J is TRBJ2-1 and V is TRBV27; TRBD1 matches at 7 bases. Germline CDR1 is MNHEY and CDR2 is SMNVEV (reference sequence). The CDR3 length is 14 residues. With 4 bases clipped from V and 3 bases from J, the junction kept 3 bases outside the gene matches. CDR3 coding DNA: TGTGCCAGCAGTTCGGGGACAGTCTACAATGAGCAGTTCTTC. Its translation is CASSSGTVYNEQFF.